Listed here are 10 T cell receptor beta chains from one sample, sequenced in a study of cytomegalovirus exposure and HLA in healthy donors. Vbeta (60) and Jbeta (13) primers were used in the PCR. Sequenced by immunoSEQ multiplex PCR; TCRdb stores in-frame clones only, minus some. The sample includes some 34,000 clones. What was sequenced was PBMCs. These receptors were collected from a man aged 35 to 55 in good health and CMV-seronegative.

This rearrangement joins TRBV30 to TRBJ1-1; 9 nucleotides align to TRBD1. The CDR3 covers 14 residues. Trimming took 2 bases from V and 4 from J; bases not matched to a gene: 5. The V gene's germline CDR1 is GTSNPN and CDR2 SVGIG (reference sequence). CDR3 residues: CAWSTGQGSTEAFF. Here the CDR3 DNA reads TGTGCCTGGAGTACAGGACAGGGGAGCACTGAAGCTTTCTTT.

The CDR3 sequence is CASRYGEGAGYTF. DNA of the CDR3: TGTGCCAGCCGCTACGGTGAGGGGGCTGGCTACACCTTC. V and J are TRBV5-6 and TRBJ1-2, with TRBD1 identical over 7 bases. This CDR3 contains 13 residues. Trimming at V came to 7 bases and at J to 7 bases, leaving 10 bases not matched to a gene. Germline lookup yields CDR1 SGHDT and CDR2 YYEEEE.

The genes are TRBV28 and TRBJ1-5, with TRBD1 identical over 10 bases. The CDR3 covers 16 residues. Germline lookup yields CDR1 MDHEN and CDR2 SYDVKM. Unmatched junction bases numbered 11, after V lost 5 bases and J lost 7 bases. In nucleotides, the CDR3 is TGTGCCAGCAGTATTTCGCCCGGGACAGGGGTACAGCCCCAGCATTTT. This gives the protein CASSISPGTGVQPQHF.

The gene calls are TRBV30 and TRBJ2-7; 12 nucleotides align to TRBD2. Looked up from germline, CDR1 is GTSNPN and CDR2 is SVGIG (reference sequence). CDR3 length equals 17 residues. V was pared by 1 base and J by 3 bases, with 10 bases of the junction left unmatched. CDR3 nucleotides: TGTGCCTGGAGTGGACCGCTAGCGGGAGGGCTTGACTACGAGCAGTACTTC. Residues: CAWSGPLAGGLDYEQYF.

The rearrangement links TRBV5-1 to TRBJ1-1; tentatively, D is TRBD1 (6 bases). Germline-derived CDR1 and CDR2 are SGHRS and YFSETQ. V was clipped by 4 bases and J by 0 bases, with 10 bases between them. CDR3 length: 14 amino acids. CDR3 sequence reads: CASSPTGLNTEAFF. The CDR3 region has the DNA TGCGCCAGCAGCCCAACAGGGCTGAACACTGAAGCTTTCTTT.

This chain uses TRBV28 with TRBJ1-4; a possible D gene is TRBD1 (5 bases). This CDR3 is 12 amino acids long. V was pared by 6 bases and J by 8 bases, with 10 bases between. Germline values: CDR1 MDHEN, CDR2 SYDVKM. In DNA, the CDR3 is TGTGCCAGCAGAAGGGGATGGGAAAAACTGTTTTTT. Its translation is CASRRGWEKLFF.

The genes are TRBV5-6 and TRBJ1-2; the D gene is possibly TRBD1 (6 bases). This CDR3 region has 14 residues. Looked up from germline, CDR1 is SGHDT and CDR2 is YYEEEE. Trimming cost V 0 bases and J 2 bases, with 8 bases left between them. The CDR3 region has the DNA TGTGCCAGCAGCTTGGTACAGGGCAACTATGGCTACACCTTC. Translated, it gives CASSLVQGNYGYTF.

The CDR3 loop reads CASSYEGQGADGYTF. The CDR3 region has the DNA TGTGCCAGCAGTTACGAGGGACAGGGGGCTGATGGCTACACCTTC. The V and J genes are TRBV6-6 and TRBJ1-2; 12 bases fit TRBD1. The ends lost 2 bases at V and 6 bases at J; junction bases unmatched: 4. CDR1 is MNHNY, CDR2 SVGAGI, per germline (reference sequence). CDR3 length: 15 residues.

CDR3 amino acids: CASSRDRADEQYF. As DNA, the CDR3 is TGTGCCAGCAGCCGGGACAGGGCCGACGAGCAGTACTTC. V gene TRBV7-2 combines with J gene TRBJ2-7, with 9 bases identical to TRBD1. The trim removed 5 bases at V and 5 bases at J, leaving 4 bases unmatched. Germline V gene lookup returns CDR1 SGHTA and CDR2 FQGNSA. This CDR3 spans 13 amino acids.

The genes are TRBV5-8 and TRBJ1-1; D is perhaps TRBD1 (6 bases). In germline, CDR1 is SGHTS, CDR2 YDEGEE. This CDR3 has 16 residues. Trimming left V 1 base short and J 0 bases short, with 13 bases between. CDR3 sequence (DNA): TGTGCCAGCAGCTTGCTCACAGGGCGGCTGAACACTGAAGCTTTCTTT. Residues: CASSLLTGRLNTEAFF.